Below are 15 T cell receptor beta chains sequenced from a single sample in a study of graft-versus-host responses after intestinal transplantation. What these receptors recognize is not known. This table comes from immunoSEQ multiplex PCR, and its TCRdb copy is limited to in-frame clones, with some not included. This sample has about 88,000 clones, with 94% found just once. The sample consisted of unstimulated CD4+ T cells sorted from spleen or lymph node cells, taken before transplant. Every receptor here comes from a human donor who was the organ donor for an intestinal transplant.

This clone was seen a single time. The chain has TRBV11-3 and TRBJ2-2, with D perhaps matching TRBD2 (5 bases). CDR3 length equals 12 residues. Per the germline V gene, CDR1 is SGHNT and CDR2 is YENEEA. V lost 5 bases to trimming and J lost 6 bases, with 7 bases between them. CDR3 sequence (DNA): TGTGCCAGCAGCCTTAGCGCCGGGGAGCTGTTTTTT. Its translation is CASSLSAGELFF.

V and J are TRBV30 and TRBJ2-3, with 9 bases identical to TRBD2. Looked up from germline, CDR1 is GTSNPN and CDR2 is SVGIG (reference sequence). V lost 1 base to trimming and J lost 2 bases; unmatched junction nucleotides: 4. The CDR3 has 15 residues. For the CDR3, the DNA is TGTGCCTGGAGTGAGCTAGCGGGACTCACAGATACGCAGTATTTT. Amino acids: CAWSELAGLTDTQYF.

The rearrangement links TRBV7-8 to TRBJ2-7, with TRBD2 matching 13 bases. Germline-derived CDR1 and CDR2 are SGHVS and FQNEAQ. V was pared by 4 bases and J by 3 bases, with 12 bases of the junction left unmatched. The length of the CDR3 is 18 residues. The CDR3: CASSSRPGLAGSGYEQYF. Here the CDR3 DNA reads TGTGCCAGCAGCTCACGACCGGGACTAGCGGGGTCGGGCTACGAGCAGTACTTC.

This sequence joins TRBV19 and TRBJ1-2; possible D gene TRBD1, 5 bases. The CDR3 has 15 residues. CDR1 and CDR2 (germline): LNHDA, SQIVND (reference sequence). The V end lost 7 bases, the J end lost 2 bases, and 17 bases lay between the germline ends. The CDR3 nucleotides are TGTGCCAGTACTCCTAACTTGGGGGTGAACTATGGCTACACCTTC. This codes for CASTPNLGVNYGYTF. Full variable domain (rest looked up from reference TRBV19 and TRBJ1-2): DGGITQSPKYLFRKEGQNVTLSCEQNLNHDAMYWYRQDPGQGLRLIYYSQIVNDFQKGDIAEGYSVSREKKESFPLTVTSAQKNPTAFYLCASTPNLGVNYGYTFGSGTRLTVV.

V and J are TRBV7-2 and TRBJ1-6; 7 bases align to TRBD1. V lost 5 bases to trimming and J lost 7 bases; unmatched junction nucleotides: 8. Germline CDR1 is SGHTA and CDR2 is FQGNSA. The CDR3 loop spans 15 amino acids. For the CDR3, the DNA is TGTGCCAGCAGCCCCAGGGGGACAACAAATTCACCCCTCCACTTT. Encoded protein: CASSPRGTTNSPLHF.

The V call is TRBV18, the J call TRBJ1-1; D not resolved. The length of the CDR3 is 12 residues. In germline, CDR1 is KGHSH, CDR2 LQKENI. The V end lost 3 bases, the J end lost 6 bases, and 8 bases lay between the germline ends. The CDR3 here is CASSPGFAEAFF. For the CDR3, the DNA is TGTGCCAGCTCACCCGGGTTCGCTGAAGCTTTCTTT.

A few counts support this clone. The chain combines TRBV7-3 with TRBJ2-7, with 8 bases lining up with TRBD1. The CDR3 consists of 13 residues. Unmatched junction bases numbered 9, after V lost 5 bases and J lost 9 bases. The germline CDR1 and CDR2 sequences are SGHTA and FQGTGA. The CDR3 DNA reads as TGTGCCAGCAGCACCCCACCCGGGACAGGGCAGTACTTC. This gives the protein CASSTPPGTGQYF. The variable domain in full, with the rest retrieved from reference TRBV7-3 and TRBJ2-7, is GAGVSQTPSNKVTEKGKYVELRCDPISGHTALYWYRQSLGQGPEFLIYFQGTGAADDSGLPNDRFFAVRPEGSVSTLKIQRTERGDSAVYLCASSTPPGTGQYFGPGTRLTVT.

V gene TRBV10-3 combines with J gene TRBJ1-1; TRBD1 matches 9 bases. CDR3 length: 14 residues. The trim removed 3 bases at V and 7 bases at J, leaving 6 bases unmatched. CDR1 is ENHRY, CDR2 SYGVKD, per germline. CDR3 nucleotides: TGTGCCATCAGTGAAGACAGGGGGGTGGTTGAAGCTTTCTTT. Translation gives CAISEDRGVVEAFF.

The chain uses TRBV28 and TRBJ2-7, with D unresolved. Germline V gene data show CDR1 as MDHEN and CDR2 as SYDVKM. Trimming stripped 4 bases from V and 4 bases from J, with 11 bases between. This CDR3 contains 13 residues. In DNA form, the CDR3 reads TGTGCCAGCAGTTCCCCTAACGGTTACGAGCAGTACTTC. Translation gives CASSSPNGYEQYF.

CDR3 sequence (DNA): TGTGCCAGCATACCGGGAACGGGCGAGCAGTACTTC. Residues: CASIPGTGEQYF. The gene calls are TRBV6-1 and TRBJ2-5; D is possibly TRBD2 (5 bases). The DNA end is a closer match to TRBJ2-7, so the J assignment may be wrong. The length of the CDR3 is 12 residues. The germline V gene encodes CDR1 MNHNS and CDR2 SASEGT.

The chain carries TRBV19 and TRBJ1-5; no clear D. In germline, CDR1 is LNHDA, CDR2 SQIVND (reference sequence). The CDR3 contains 15 residues. Trimming left V 1 base short and J 0 bases short, with 7 bases between. For the CDR3, the DNA is TGTGCCAGTAGTATAGTACCGGCTAGCAATCAGCCCCAGCATTTT. Protein product: CASSIVPASNQPQHF.

The gene calls are TRBV7-8 and TRBJ1-4, with 8 bases aligning to TRBD1. This CDR3 region has 14 residues. Germline values: CDR1 SGHVS, CDR2 FQNEAQ. V shed 3 bases and J 7 bases; nucleotides not matched to a gene: 4. CDR3 protein: CASSLTGEGEKLFF. CDR3 DNA sequence: TGTGCCAGCAGCTTGACAGGGGAGGGTGAAAAACTGTTTTTT.

The chain carries TRBV18 and TRBJ2-5; D remains unclear. The ends were cut back, 2 bases at V and 1 base at J, with 2 bases in the middle. In germline, CDR1 is KGHSH, CDR2 LQKENI. The CDR3 contains 12 residues. Here the CDR3 DNA reads TGTGCCAGCTCACCATCCCAAGAGACCCAGTACTTC. Its translation: CASSPSQETQYF.

This rearrangement joins TRBV28 to TRBJ2-7; D is undetermined. Germline lookup yields CDR1 MDHEN and CDR2 SYDVKM. This CDR3 spans 13 amino acids. Trimming left V 9 bases short and J 1 base short, with 13 bases between. The CDR3 here is CASNTILSYEQYF. CDR3 nucleotides: TGTGCCAGTAATACAATCTTATCCTACGAGCAGTACTTC. The variable domain in full, with the rest retrieved from reference TRBV28 and TRBJ2-7, is DVKVTQSSRYLVKRTGEKVFLECVQDMDHENMFWYRQDPGLGLRLIYFSYDVKMKEKGDIPEGYSVSREKKERFSLILESASTNQTSMYLCASNTILSYEQYFGPGTRLTVT.

The V and J genes are TRBV10-3 and TRBJ1-6; 8 bases map to TRBD1. V dropped 4 bases and J dropped 0; count of bases not matched to a gene: 5. Germline lookup yields CDR1 ENHRY and CDR2 SYGVKD. The CDR3 spans 17 residues. CDR3 residues: CAISAGQARSYNSPLHF. Written as DNA, the CDR3 is TGTGCCATCAGTGCGGGACAGGCACGCTCCTATAATTCACCCCTCCACTTT.